This TCR beta chain stems from a study of identical twins' blood T cells. Across the study: Around 50 million reads covered roughly 6 alpha-chain and roughly 6 beta-chain libraries.

For this clonotype: The antigen is unknown.

Six healthy women, forming three identical twin pairs, donated samples. The CDR3 loop spans 12 amino acids. V gave up 2 bases and J gave up 6 bases, with 8 bases separating them. Germline loops: CDR1 SGDLS, CDR2 YYNGEE. TCRdb redid the calling of the 5' RACE reads with MiXCR, one entry per CDR3 protein. The sample has fewer than 450,000 distinct CDR3 sequences; about 28% are singletons. Study-level results: Shared CDR3 clonotype counts between two donors mainly tracked the product of their cloneset sizes, twins included.

Sequencing was performed on PBMCs. This sequence joins TRBV9 and TRBJ1-2; perhaps TRBD1 as D (5 bases). This TCR was recovered from a woman between 18 and 55 years old in good health. Here the CDR3 DNA reads TGTGCCAGCAGCGTTGGAGGGGATGGCTACACCTTC. Protein product: CASSVGGDGYTF.